The 6 T cell receptor beta chains in this list originate from one sample, sequenced in a study of post-analysis software for immune sequencing data (dated by TCRdb to about 2015). The library was built by means of PCR. TCRdb names Illumina HiSeq 2500 as the instrument used. To reduce PCR and sequencing biases, unique molecular identifiers were built into the TCR beta cDNA libraries. TCRdb applied fastp at Q25 and MiXCR to the public reads, then kept only in-frame beta chains. CDR3 protein duplicates are merged, each entry listing the most common genes and DNA. The sample table lists 650,000 to 850,000 distinct CDR3 sequences, about 43% of them with a count of one. The biggest ten clones account for roughly 5% of the sample. Results the study describes overall, beyond this receptor: Significantly higher frequencies in patients than in controls were found for about five TRBV segments, including TRBV5-6, TRBV5-1 and TRBV20-1.

Their antigens are not known. The sample taken for sequencing was blood. Receptors were obtained from a girl aged 10 to 17 with multiple sclerosis.

This clonotype was recorded a few times. V usage is TRBV12-3 or TRBV12-4 and J usage is TRBJ2-4; no firm D call. The last part of the DNA fits TRBJ2-7 better; the J call may be wrong. This CDR3 spans 12 amino acids. This CDR3 reads CASSLAALEQYF. The CDR3 coding sequence is TGTGCCAGCAGTTTGGCGGCACTCGAGCAGTACTTC.

This clonotype turned up a few times. The J gene is TRBJ1-1, the V gene TRBV4-1; D gene ambiguous. CDR3 length: 15 amino acids. Trimming pared 0 bases from V and 5 bases from J, leaving 13 bases between. Germline values: CDR1 MGHRA, CDR2 YSYEKL. The CDR3 here is CASSQDPLGSTEAFF. The DNA of the CDR3 is TGCGCCAGCAGCCAAGACCCCCTGGGCAGTACTGAAGCTTTCTTT.

The chain carries TRBV13 and TRBJ2-7; D is unresolved. The V and J ends lost 3 bases and 3 bases respectively, with 6 bases between them. The length of the CDR3 is 12 residues. CDR1 and CDR2 (germline): PRHDT, FYEKMQ (reference sequence). CDR3 protein: CASSFEHYEQYF. The CDR3 coding sequence is TGTGCCAGCAGCTTCGAGCACTACGAGCAGTACTTC.

The V and J genes are TRBV20-1 and TRBJ2-1; D is possibly TRBD1 (5 bases). This CDR3 contains 11 residues. V dropped 6 bases and J dropped 5 bases, with 8 bases sitting between them. Germline-derived CDR1 and CDR2 are DFQATT and SNEGSKA (reference sequence). CDR3 region: CSAKGHNEQFF. The CDR3 bases are TGCAGTGCAAAGGGGCACAATGAGCAGTTCTTC.

This chain links TRBV20-1 with TRBJ2-7, with 10 bases identical to TRBD2. Trimming cost V 1 base and J 3 bases; bases outside gene matches: 6. This CDR3 has 15 residues. Germline V gene sequence: CDR1 DFQATT, CDR2 SNEGSKA (reference sequence). The DNA of the CDR3 is TGCAGTGCTAGAGTTCTAGCGGGAGCCAACTACGAGCAGTACTTC. It translates to CSARVLAGANYEQYF.

V is TRBV14 and J is TRBJ2-1, with TRBD2 as a possible D gene (6 bases). Trimming shortened V by 4 bases and J by 9 bases, and 13 bases separated the two germline ends. Germline CDR1 is SGHDN and CDR2 is FVKESK. CDR3 size: 13 residues. The CDR3 DNA sequence: TGTGCCAGCAGCCCGAGCGGGTATGGTGAGCAGTTCTTC. Translation gives CASSPSGYGEQFF.